This entry lists 17 T cell receptor beta chains sequenced from one sample in a study of CD8+ T cells in alopecia areata. Treatment of the sample: oral pan-JAK inhibitor, 5-10 mg twice daily. The investigators collected lesional scalp punch biopsies and peripheral blood from alopecia areata patients. Once RNA had been extracted, it was reverse transcribed into cDNA to act as the sequencing template. This table comes from immunoSEQ multiplex PCR, and its TCRdb copy is limited to in-frame clones, with some not included. The sample has more than 3,500 clones, 69% seen once. The specimen was skin, collected at week 24, from a patient treated with tofacitinib. Every receptor here comes from a human donor with alopecia areata.

The J gene is TRBJ2-4, the V gene TRBV5-1; D might be TRBD2 (6 bases). Germline V gene data show CDR1 as SGHRS and CDR2 as YFSETQ. The length of the CDR3 is 16 residues. V gave up 0 bases and J gave up 3 bases, with 13 bases separating them. CDR3 in amino acids: CASSLDGLEGKNIQYF. As DNA, the CDR3 is TGCGCCAGCAGCTTGGATGGTTTGGAGGGCAAAAACATTCAGTACTTC.

The rearrangement uses TRBV27 and TRBJ2-7, with 16 bases lining up with TRBD2. With 3 bases clipped from V and 8 bases from J, the junction kept 4 bases outside the gene matches. Per the germline V gene, CDR1 is MNHEY and CDR2 is SMNVEV (reference sequence). The CDR3 sequence is 15 residues long. CDR3 DNA: TGTGCCAGCAGTTTCGGGACTAGCGGGAGGGCACAGCAGTACTTC. Protein sequence: CASSFGTSGRAQQYF.

The chain is built from TRBV4-1 and TRBJ2-5; D is perhaps TRBD2 (5 bases). The germline CDR1 and CDR2 sequences are MGHRA and YSYEKL. CDR3 length: 16 residues. The V end was cut by 1 base, the J end by 5 bases, with 17 bases between. The DNA for the CDR3 is TGCGCCAGCAGCCAAGTTCTGGACTCCCACGGGGAGACCCAGTACTTC. This codes for CASSQVLDSHGETQYF.

The chain joins TRBV5-1 to TRBJ2-3; 11 bases are a match to TRBD1. The junction had 7 bases not matched to a gene; V was cut back by 8 bases and J by 5 bases. Germline CDR1 and CDR2: SGHRS and YFSETQ. The CDR3 has 14 residues. CDR3 sequence: CASTLGTGGDTQYF. The CDR3 nucleotides read TGCGCCAGTACCTTGGGGACAGGGGGAGATACGCAGTATTTT.

V and J are TRBV12-2 and TRBJ1-1; TRBD1, the D gene given by the table, was not confirmed from the DNA. TRBV12-2 is designated a pseudogene. This CDR3 has 16 residues. CDR3 DNA sequence: TGTGCAAGTCGACCGGACAGGGGAGACATGAACACTGAAGCTTTCTTT. Its translation is CASRPDRGDMNTEAFF.

Only a few counts were recorded for this clone. The chain joins TRBV9 to TRBJ1-4, with TRBD1 matching over 7 bases. This CDR3 is 17 amino acids long. Germline V lookup: CDR1 SGDLS, CDR2 YYNGEE. V shed 3 bases and J 7 bases; nucleotides not matched to a gene: 15. The CDR3, as DNA: TGTGCCAGCAGCGCCCCTCGCCGAACAGGGGTGAGTGAAAAACTGTTTTTT. This translates into CASSAPRRTGVSEKLFF.

The V and J genes are TRBV19 and TRBJ1-5; tentatively, D is TRBD1 (6 bases). The germline CDR1 and CDR2 sequences are LNHDA and SQIVND (reference sequence). The V gene lost 2 bases and the J gene lost 1 base, with 15 bases spanning the gap. This CDR3 has 17 residues. CDR3 region: CASSISRSGASNQPQHF. The DNA of the CDR3 is TGTGCCAGTAGTATATCGCGATCGGGGGCGAGCAATCAGCCCCAGCATTTT.

The V call is TRBV4-3, the J call TRBJ2-7, with 11 positions matching TRBD2. Trimming took 3 bases from V and 3 from J; bases not matched to a gene: 10. The CDR3 spans 17 residues. CDR1 LGHNA and CDR2 YSLEER come from the germline V gene. The CDR3: CASSHRRLAGTFYEQYF. CDR3 coding DNA: TGCGCCAGCAGCCATCGGCGACTAGCGGGGACGTTCTACGAGCAGTACTTC.

The gene calls are TRBV7-8 and TRBJ1-1; TRBD1 agrees at 9 bases. Trimming took 4 bases from V and 1 from J; bases not matched to a gene: 16. Germline assignment: CDR1 SGHVS and CDR2 FQNEAQ. The CDR3 totals 19 residues. CDR3 sequence reads: CASSSDRTGAAVGNTEAFF. DNA for the CDR3: TGTGCCAGCAGCTCAGACAGGACAGGGGCCGCCGTGGGGAACACTGAAGCTTTCTTT.

The chain links TRBV9 to TRBJ1-2, with D tentatively TRBD1 (5 bases). The CDR3 length is 10 residues. V dropped 6 bases and J dropped 6 bases, with 6 bases sitting between them. CDR1 and CDR2 from the germline V gene are SGDLS and YYNGEE. DNA of the CDR3: TGTGCCAGCAAAGGGGATGGCTACACCTTC. Protein product: CASKGDGYTF.

This chain uses TRBV7-9 with TRBJ2-3; no firm D call. Trimming took off 5 bases at V and 3 bases at J, with 9 bases between the two ends. The CDR3 sequence is 13 residues long. CDR1 is SEHNR, CDR2 FQNEAQ, per germline (reference sequence). CDR3 in amino acids: CASSPHGTDTQYF. In DNA, the CDR3 is TGTGCCAGCAGCCCACATGGTACAGATACGCAGTATTTT.

This clone turned up a few times. The chain recombines TRBV7-2 with TRBJ2-7; 12 nucleotides align to TRBD2. CDR3 size: 15 residues. The germline CDR1 and CDR2 sequences are SGHTA and FQGNSA. V lost 5 bases and J lost 5; bases outside the gene matches: 7. The CDR3 nucleotides read TGTGCCAGCAGCCCGACTAGCGGGAGTCGCAACGAGCAGTACTTC. This codes for CASSPTSGSRNEQYF.

The rearrangement links TRBV6-1 to TRBJ2-3, with 14 bases aligning to TRBD2. The ends lost 6 bases at V and 6 bases at J; junction bases unmatched: 5. The CDR3 sequence is 15 residues long. In germline, CDR1 is MNHNS, CDR2 SASEGT. The CDR3 reads CASSSTSGGADTQYF. The CDR3 DNA is TGTGCCAGCAGCTCGACTAGCGGGGGGGCGGATACGCAGTATTTT.

The rearrangement joins TRBV7-8 to TRBJ2-1; 8 bases line up with TRBD1. Germline trimming cut 5 bases from V and 11 bases from J; bases unmatched to any gene: 17. The CDR3 consists of 16 residues. Germline V gene sequence: CDR1 SGHVS, CDR2 FQNEAQ. CDR3 sequence: CASSPSTGALSRKQFF. The CDR3 DNA reads TGTGCCAGCAGCCCATCGACAGGGGCCCTCTCCCGAAAGCAGTTCTTC.

The J gene is TRBJ2-1, the V gene TRBV18; no firm D call. Germline V CDR1 and CDR2: KGHSH, LQKENI. V lost 3 bases and J lost 8, with 14 bases in between. This CDR3 spans 14 amino acids. As DNA, the CDR3 is TGTGCCAGCTCACCTGAAGGGATCGGAGATGAGCAGTTCTTC. This translates into CASSPEGIGDEQFF.

The CDR3 loop reads CASSTGTSNGEQYF. DNA of the CDR3: TGTGCCAGCAGCACCGGGACTAGCAACGGCGAGCAGTACTTC. The genes are TRBV6-4 and TRBJ2-7; 9 bases match TRBD2. Unmatched junction bases numbered 9, after V lost 6 bases and J lost 6 bases. Germline-derived CDR1 and CDR2 are MRHNA and SNTAGT. This CDR3 region has 14 residues.

V and J are TRBV5-1 and TRBJ2-3, with D possibly called TRBD1 or TRBD2 (5 bases each). The CDR3 spans 16 residues. The germline V and J ends were trimmed by 5 bases and 0 bases, with 16 bases remaining between them. CDR1 and CDR2 (germline): SGHRS, YFSETQ. The CDR3 loop reads CASRDGTDSSTDTQYF. In DNA form, the CDR3 reads TGCGCCAGCAGGGATGGGACGGACTCTAGCACAGATACGCAGTATTTT.